The 15 T cell receptor beta chains below come from one sample, sequenced in a study of molecular identifiers for immune sequencing clone quantification. TCRdb passed the PCR reads through MiXCR, listing each CDR3 protein once. The sample yields 400,000 to 600,000 distinct CDR3 sequences, under 30% seen once. The sequenced sample was naive CD8+ T cells from blood, with Jurkat cell RNA spiked in. Regarding subset: FACS-sorted CD8+CD4-CCR7+CD45RA+ naive T cells. These receptors came from a human donor in good health. Some libraries in this study had Jurkat cell RNA spiked in.

On this clonotype itself: Just one base apart from a much larger clone, this may be a read error. The chain carries TRBV10-3 and TRBJ2-6, with a possible D match to TRBD2 (6 bases). V lost 4 bases and J 15 bases, leaving 10 bases between the germline ends. The CDR3 has 11 amino acids. Per the germline V gene, CDR1 is ENHRY and CDR2 is SYGVKD. The CDR3, as DNA: TGTGCCATCAGTGGGGGGGACGCCCTGACTTTC. Translation: CAISGGDALTF.

This clonotype was seen only a few times. The J gene is TRBJ2-1, the V gene TRBV20-1; D not certain. This CDR3 is built from 18 residues. Trimming removed 0 bases from V and 3 bases from J, with 21 bases in between. Looked up from germline, CDR1 is DFQATT and CDR2 is SNEGSKA (reference sequence). CDR3 nucleotides: TGCAGTGCTAGAGATCCTATGGACGACAATCATTACTACAATGAGCAGTTCTTC. It encodes CSARDPMDDNHYYNEQFF.

V and J are TRBV7-9 and TRBJ1-6, with unresolved D. This CDR3 has 15 residues. Germline CDR1 is SEHNR and CDR2 is FQNEAQ (reference sequence). Between the trimmed V and J ends, which lost 4 bases and 6 bases, there was a span of 13 bases. The chain's CDR3 is CASSSTTLPNSPLHF. The CDR3 DNA reads TGTGCCAGCAGCTCGACGACCCTCCCTAATTCACCCCTCCACTTT.

This clonotype has more than one count but fewer than ten. The chain combines TRBV6-1 with TRBJ2-3, with D maybe TRBD1 (6 bases). The CDR3 runs to 14 residues. Trimming cost V 6 bases and J 7 bases, with 17 bases left between them. Germline lookup yields CDR1 MNHNS and CDR2 SASEGT. CDR3: CASRETGLVYTQYF. CDR3 DNA: TGTGCCAGCAGGGAGACAGGATTAGTGTATACGCAGTATTTT.

The chain couples TRBV5-6 to TRBJ2-7; D is ambiguous. Germline CDR1 and CDR2: SGHDT and YYEEEE. The germline V and J ends were trimmed by 2 bases and 1 base, with 7 bases remaining between them. The CDR3 sequence is 13 residues long. The CDR3: CASSFVQSYEQYF. DNA for the CDR3: TGTGCCAGCAGCTTTGTACAGTCCTACGAGCAGTACTTC.

This clonotype showed up just a few times. The V and J genes are TRBV27 and TRBJ2-7; 7 positions match TRBD2. With V trimmed by 4 bases and J by 4 bases, 22 bases remained unmatched. Germline values: CDR1 MNHEY, CDR2 SMNVEV (reference sequence). The CDR3 loop spans 19 amino acids. The CDR3 DNA sequence: TGTGCCAGCAGTTCCATCGCTCGGACTAGAGGAATTGGAGGGTACGAGCAGTACTTC. This gives the protein CASSSIARTRGIGGYEQYF.

The gene calls are TRBV19 and TRBJ2-4; 9 bases match TRBD1. Germline trimming cut 9 bases from V and 2 bases from J; bases unmatched to any gene: 8. Germline values: CDR1 LNHDA, CDR2 SQIVND (reference sequence). The CDR3 covers 15 residues. CDR3 protein: CASMTGGVSKNIQYF. The DNA of the CDR3 is TGTGCCAGCATGACAGGGGGGGTGTCCAAAAACATTCAGTACTTC.

Remarks on this clonotype: The junction departs from the called germline gene at one end, perhaps through a read error. The V call is TRBV19, the J call TRBJ2-2, with D perhaps TRBD2 (5 bases). Germline V gene lookup returns CDR1 LNHDA and CDR2 SQIVND (reference sequence). There are 13 residues in the CDR3. CDR3 DNA: TGTGCCAGTATCGGAGGCAACGCCGGGGAGCTGTATTTT. Its protein is CASIGGNAGELYF.

The chain couples TRBV4-1 to TRBJ2-1; TRBD1 matches at 10 bases. The V segment lost 2 bases and the J segment 6 bases; nucleotides outside the gene matches: 4. Germline V gives CDR1 MGHRA, CDR2 YSYEKL. CDR3 length: 15 amino acids. CDR3: CASSQRDRGPNEQFF. The CDR3, as DNA: TGCGCCAGCAGCCAACGGGACAGGGGTCCCAATGAGCAGTTCTTC.

The J gene is TRBJ1-6, the V gene TRBV12-3 or TRBV12-4, with D possibly being TRBD1 (6 bases). CDR3 length: 15 amino acids. V shed 2 bases and J shed 7 bases, with 12 bases lying between them. CDR3: CASSLTGTSNSPLHF. In nucleotides, the CDR3 is TGTGCCAGCAGTTTAACCGGGACATCGAATTCACCCCTCCACTTT.

This clonotype has a count of ten or more. The CDR3 spells CASSPTGTGFNETQYF. The CDR3 DNA sequence: TGTGCCAGCAGCCCAACCGGGACAGGGTTTAATGAGACCCAGTACTTC. J is TRBJ2-5 and V is TRBV12-3 or TRBV12-4; 9 nucleotides align to TRBD1. The J segment lost 5 bases and the V segment lost 6 bases, leaving 13 bases of the junction unmatched. The CDR3 has 16 residues.

This clonotype was seen at least ten times. The chain joins TRBV5-1 to TRBJ2-5; the match to TRBD2 covers 8 bases. The V gene end was trimmed by 2 bases and the J gene end by 2 bases; junction bases not matched to a gene: 5. The CDR3 is 15 residues long. Per germline, CDR1 SGHRS and CDR2 YFSETQ. The CDR3 loop is CASSFSGGKQETQYF. Written as DNA, the CDR3 is TGCGCCAGCAGCTTCAGCGGGGGTAAACAAGAGACCCAGTACTTC.

The chain couples TRBV5-1 to TRBJ2-3, with TRBD2 identical over 15 bases. Trimming removed 2 bases from V and 0 bases from J; junction bases left unmatched: 7. Per germline, CDR1 SGHRS and CDR2 YFSETQ. The CDR3 runs to 19 residues. The CDR3 nucleotides are TGCGCCAGCAGCTTCACCGGGACTAGCGGGGGGATAAGCACAGATACGCAGTATTTT. It codes for CASSFTGTSGGISTDTQYF. The entire variable domain, with the rest obtained from reference TRBV5-1 and TRBJ2-3, is as follows: KAGVTQTPRYLIKTRGQQVTLSCSPISGHRSVSWYQQTPGQGLQFLFEYFSETQRNKGNFPGRFSGRQFSNSRSEMNVSTLELGDSALYLCASSFTGTSGGISTDTQYFGPGTRLTVL.

The table lists this clonotype with a few counts. A junction end diverges from the germline sequence, so it may reflect a read error. This chain uses TRBV6-2 or TRBV6-3 with TRBJ2-7; no clear D. The CDR3 length is 14 residues. Germline lookup yields CDR1 MNHEY and CDR2 SVGEGT. DNA for the CDR3: TGTGCCGGCAGTTACGACACAAGCTCCTACGAGCAGTACTTC. It is translated as CAGSYDTSSYEQYF.

The genes are TRBV19 and TRBJ1-1; D not resolved. The V end lost 7 bases, the J end lost 3 bases, and 18 bases lay between the germline ends. There are 15 residues in the CDR3. Per the germline V gene, CDR1 is LNHDA and CDR2 is SQIVND (reference sequence). The CDR3 coding sequence is TGTGCCAGTACCCCTCTCCCGGAACCTTACACTGAAGCTTTCTTT. Protein sequence: CASTPLPEPYTEAFF. The entire variable domain, with the rest obtained from reference TRBV19 and TRBJ1-1, is as follows: DGGITQSPKYLFRKEGQNVTLSCEQNLNHDAMYWYRQDPGQGLRLIYYSQIVNDFQKGDIAEGYSVSREKKESFPLTVTSAQKNPTAFYLCASTPLPEPYTEAFFGQGTRLTVV.